These 31 T cell receptor beta chains were all obtained from the same sample, sequenced in a study of blood T cell repertoires in COVID-19. The protocol was immunoSEQ multiplex PCR, while the TCRdb copy is restricted to in-frame clones and leaves out a portion. Among approximately 330,000 clones listed, 65% to 90% were seen once. The material sequenced was PBMCs or T cells enriched from blood (not recorded which). These receptors were obtained from a woman in her forties with acute COVID-19.

The CDR3: CASSLAAGPSTDTQYF. For the CDR3, the DNA is TGCGCCAGCAGCTTGGCAGCGGGACCTAGCACAGATACGCAGTATTTT. This chain links TRBV5-1 with TRBJ2-3; 7 nucleotides match TRBD2. This CDR3 has 16 residues. The germline V gene has CDR1 SGHRS and CDR2 YFSETQ. Trimming at V came to 0 bases and at J to 0 bases, leaving 4 bases not matched to a gene. The whole variable domain, filled in from reference TRBV5-1 and TRBJ2-3, reads KAGVTQTPRYLIKTRGQQVTLSCSPISGHRSVSWYQQTPGQGLQFLFEYFSETQRNKGNFPGRFSGRQFSNSRSEMNVSTLELGDSALYLCASSLAAGPSTDTQYFGPGTRLTVL.

V is TRBV5-4 and J is TRBJ1-6; D ambiguous. Trimming stripped 2 bases from V and 5 bases from J, with 8 bases between. The CDR3 extends over 14 amino acids. Germline values: CDR1 SGHNT, CDR2 YYREEE (reference sequence). The CDR3 spells CASSFLTNNSPLHF. CDR3 nucleotides: TGTGCCAGCAGCTTCCTCACTAATAATTCACCCCTCCACTTT.

The chain links TRBV4-1 to TRBJ1-1; no reliable D call. Germline CDR1 MGHRA, CDR2 YSYEKL. The CDR3 consists of 14 residues. Between the trimmed V and J ends, which lost 1 base and 1 base, there was a span of 7 bases. The CDR3 loop reads CASSQADKNTEAFF. CDR3 nucleotide sequence: TGCGCCAGCAGCCAAGCTGACAAGAACACTGAAGCTTTCTTT.

V gene TRBV19 combines with J gene TRBJ2-2, with D uncertain. Germline V gene sequence: CDR1 LNHDA, CDR2 SQIVND (reference sequence). Deletions cut 7 bases from V and 2 bases from J, with 20 bases between. CDR3 length: 17 residues. CDR3 sequence (DNA): TGTGCCAGTAATGGTCTTGGGCAGGCAGAAAACACCGGGGAGCTGTTTTTT. Translated: CASNGLGQAENTGELFF. The full variable domain, in which reference TRBV19 and TRBJ2-2 provide the parts outside the CDR3, is DGGITQSPKYLFRKEGQNVTLSCEQNLNHDAMYWYRQDPGQGLRLIYYSQIVNDFQKGDIAEGYSVSREKKESFPLTVTSAQKNPTAFYLCASNGLGQAENTGELFFGEGSRLTVL.

The chain combines TRBV27 with TRBJ1-5, with 8 bases aligning to TRBD1. The CDR3 sequence is 16 residues long. V dropped 5 bases and J dropped 2; count of bases not matched to a gene: 8. Germline V CDR1 and CDR2: MNHEY, SMNVEV (reference sequence). The CDR3 DNA follows: TGTGCCAGCAGTCCGGTGCCGACAGGGGGCAATCAGCCCCAGCATTTT. The encoded protein is CASSPVPTGGNQPQHF.

This chain links TRBV20-1 with TRBJ2-1; unclear D gene. This CDR3 comprises 12 residues. CDR1 is DFQATT and CDR2 is SNEGSKA in the germline V gene (reference sequence). Trimming cost V 3 bases and J 2 bases, with 5 bases left between them. The CDR3 loop reads CSASGAYNEQFF. CDR3 in DNA: TGCAGTGCTAGTGGCGCCTACAATGAGCAGTTCTTC.

The chain employs TRBV2 and TRBJ2-7, with D maybe TRBD1 (7 bases). The V end lost 2 bases, the J end lost 3 bases, and 17 bases lay between the germline ends. Germline loops: CDR1 SNHLY, CDR2 FYNNEI. The CDR3 length is 16 residues. The CDR3 protein is CASSEHGGQKFYEQYF. CDR3 sequence (DNA): TGTGCCAGCAGTGAACACGGGGGACAGAAGTTCTACGAGCAGTACTTC.

The J gene is TRBJ1-2, the V gene TRBV6-5; D perhaps matches TRBD1 (5 bases). The CDR3 length is 14 residues. Germline CDR1 is MNHEY and CDR2 is SVGAGI. V lost 5 bases, J lost 7 bases, and 17 bases lay in between. CDR3 nucleotides: TGTGCCAGCAGTACCCTTCTAGCGGGGGGTGGCTACACCTTC. Protein: CASSTLLAGGGYTF.

J is TRBJ2-1 and V is TRBV20-1, with 8 bases identical to TRBD2. The CDR3 runs to 11 residues. Germline lookup yields CDR1 DFQATT and CDR2 SNEGSKA (reference sequence). The CDR3 reads CRVLSGGEQFF. In DNA, the CDR3 is TGCAGGGTCCTAAGCGGGGGTGAGCAGTTCTTC.

The rearrangement links TRBV9 to TRBJ1-6; D not resolved. The CDR3 runs to 15 residues. Germline loops: CDR1 SGDLS, CDR2 YYNGEE. With 1 base removed from V and 4 bases from J, the gap between germline ends came to 9 bases. In DNA, the CDR3 is TGTGCCAGCAGCGTATCCCAGGATTATAATTCACCCCTCCACTTT. Residues: CASSVSQDYNSPLHF.

The chain combines TRBV19 with TRBJ2-7, with 9 bases identical to TRBD1. The CDR3 runs to 14 residues. J lost 2 bases, V lost 8 bases, and 7 bases had no gene match. Looked up from germline, CDR1 is LNHDA and CDR2 is SQIVND (reference sequence). CDR3 nucleotides: TGTGCCAGTTCCTTCGGGACAGGGACCTACGAGCAGTACTTC. It is translated as CASSFGTGTYEQYF.

The chain is built from TRBV14 and TRBJ2-1; 9 nucleotides align to TRBD1. CDR1 is SGHDN and CDR2 is FVKESK in the germline V gene. This CDR3 region has 17 residues. With V trimmed by 3 bases and J by 3 bases, 9 bases remained unmatched. The CDR3 sequence: CASSQTGTGKHYNEQFF. CDR3 nucleotides: TGTGCCAGCAGCCAGACCGGGACAGGGAAACACTACAATGAGCAGTTCTTC.

The rearrangement joins TRBV7-9 to TRBJ2-5; 7 nucleotides match TRBD2. With V trimmed by 6 bases and J by 5 bases, 12 bases remained unmatched. The CDR3 is 15 residues long. CDR1 and CDR2 from the germline V gene are SEHNR and FQNEAQ (reference sequence). The CDR3, as DNA: TGTGCCAGCAGTCCATGGGGGGGAAGTCAGGAGACCCAGTACTTC. Translated: CASSPWGGSQETQYF.

This rearrangement joins TRBV6-2 or TRBV6-3 to TRBJ2-7; 8 bases agree with TRBD1. The junction had 10 bases not matched to a gene; V was cut back by 3 bases and J by 6 bases. The CDR3 loop spans 15 amino acids. From germline, CDR1 is MNHEY and CDR2 SVGEGT. The CDR3 DNA reads TGTGCCAGCAGTTATCACGGACAGGGCTCGGGCGAGCAGTACTTC. Translating it yields CASSYHGQGSGEQYF.

This sequence joins TRBV28 and TRBJ2-2; 12 bases are shared with TRBD2. Trimming cost V 4 bases and J 7 bases; bases outside gene matches: 22. The CDR3 sequence is 21 residues long. In germline, CDR1 is MDHEN, CDR2 SYDVKM. CDR3 in DNA: TGTGCCAGCAGTTACCGACGTCGGGCTAGCGGGAGGGCCTCAGTCCACGGGGAGCTGTTTTTT. Residues: CASSYRRRASGRASVHGELFF.

The chain joins TRBV4-3 to TRBJ1-2, with unresolved D. The V end lost 0 bases, the J end lost 4 bases, and 15 bases lay between the germline ends. CDR1 is LGHNA and CDR2 is YSLEER in the germline V gene. The CDR3 extends over 16 amino acids. Written as DNA, the CDR3 is TGCGCCAGCAGCCAAGATTTGGGCAGCGGCCTCTATGGCTACACCTTC. It codes for CASSQDLGSGLYGYTF.

CDR3 residues: CASSLDGTSGTGNEQFF. The DNA of the CDR3 is TGCGCCAGCAGCTTGGACGGGACTAGCGGGACGGGAAATGAGCAGTTCTTC. The chain is built from TRBV5-1 and TRBJ2-1, with 13 bases aligning to TRBD2. V shed 0 bases, J shed 7 bases, and the junction held 7 bases outside the gene matches. In germline, CDR1 is SGHRS, CDR2 YFSETQ. This CDR3 comprises 17 residues.

V and J are TRBV11-1 and TRBJ1-2; D gene ambiguous. This CDR3 region has 13 residues. The germline gives CDR1 SGHAT, CDR2 FQDESV (reference sequence). The ends were cut back, 5 bases at V and 4 bases at J, with 11 bases in the middle. The CDR3 DNA reads as TGTGCCAGCAGCCGGTCGGGTACCTATGGCTACACCTTC. Protein: CASSRSGTYGYTF.

The J gene is TRBJ2-2, the V gene TRBV28, with D perhaps TRBD1 (5 bases). The CDR3 sequence is 15 residues long. V gave up 2 bases and J gave up 4 bases, with 11 bases separating them. Germline CDR1 MDHEN, CDR2 SYDVKM. The CDR3 loop reads CASSLVDRSTGELFF. The DNA of the CDR3 is TGTGCCAGCAGTTTAGTTGACAGATCCACCGGGGAGCTGTTTTTT.

J is TRBJ1-1 and V is TRBV12-5; D may be TRBD1 (6 bases). The CDR3 is made up of 16 amino acids. V gave up 1 base and J gave up 4 bases, with 16 bases separating them. Germline loops: CDR1 LGHNT, CDR2 FRNRAP. The CDR3 nucleotides read TGTGCTAGTGGTTTGGGTGTCCTGGGGGCAGCCACTGAAGCTTTCTTT. Translation: CASGLGVLGAATEAFF. Full variable domain (rest looked up from reference TRBV12-5 and TRBJ1-1): DARVTQTPRHKVTEMGQEVTMRCQPILGHNTVFWYRQTMMQGLELLAYFRNRAPLDDSGMPKDRFSAEMPDATLATLKIQPSEPRDSAVYFCASGLGVLGAATEAFFGQGTRLTVV.

The chain employs TRBV27 and TRBJ1-1, with unresolved D. The germline CDR1 and CDR2 sequences are MNHEY and SMNVEV (reference sequence). The CDR3 extends over 13 amino acids. V lost 7 bases and J 1 base, leaving 10 bases between the germline ends. CDR3 in DNA: TGTGCCAGCACCTCGCTCGGGAACACTGAAGCTTTCTTT. This translates into CASTSLGNTEAFF.

The table lists this clone with a count of one. V and J are TRBV7-9 and TRBJ2-3, with a weak D call TRBD1 (6 bases). CDR1 is SEHNR, CDR2 FQNEAQ, per germline (reference sequence). Trimming pared 5 bases from V and 3 bases from J, leaving 27 bases between. The CDR3 runs to 19 residues. The CDR3 coding sequence is TGTGCCAGCAGCCAATGGGAAACAGGGTCCCGAGTACGAACAGATACGCAGTATTTT. Its translation is CASSQWETGSRVRTDTQYF.

This sequence joins TRBV5-1 and TRBJ1-2, with TRBD1 matching 9 bases. The V segment lost 4 bases and the J segment 7 bases; nucleotides outside the gene matches: 8. There are 14 residues in the CDR3. The V gene's germline CDR1 is SGHRS and CDR2 YFSETQ. In DNA form, the CDR3 reads TGCGCCAGCAGCCTTAGACAGGGGGGAAGTGGCTACACCTTC. Protein: CASSLRQGGSGYTF. Together with reference TRBV5-1 and TRBJ1-2, the CDR3 gives the full variable domain: KAGVTQTPRYLIKTRGQQVTLSCSPISGHRSVSWYQQTPGQGLQFLFEYFSETQRNKGNFPGRFSGRQFSNSRSEMNVSTLELGDSALYLCASSLRQGGSGYTFGSGTRLTVV.

V usage is TRBV13 and J usage is TRBJ2-1; 8 bases match TRBD2. The V and J ends lost 5 bases and 6 bases, in that order; junction bases with no gene match: 12. Germline CDR1 and CDR2: PRHDT and FYEKMQ (reference sequence). The CDR3 is 16 residues long. The CDR3 DNA reads as TGTGCCAGCAGCGTAACGGGACTAGGGGAGTTCAATGAGCAGTTCTTC. Its protein is CASSVTGLGEFNEQFF.

The chain recombines TRBV3-1 (or the pseudogene TRBV3-2) with TRBJ1-2; possibly TRBD1 for D (5 bases). The CDR3 loop spans 16 amino acids. CDR1 is LGHDT and CDR2 is YNNKEL in the germline V gene (reference sequence). V gave up 2 bases and J gave up 0 bases, with 13 bases separating them. The CDR3 DNA follows: TGTGCCAGCAGCCAATCCGACAGACCCGCTAACTATGGCTACACCTTC. This gives the protein CASSQSDRPANYGYTF.

The CDR3 region is CASSPGQGELGYTF. The CDR3 DNA reads TGTGCCAGCAGCCCCGGACAGGGGGAATTAGGCTACACCTTC. This chain links TRBV5-4 with TRBJ1-2; TRBD1 matches at 10 bases. J was trimmed by 8 bases and V by 4 bases; bases with no gene match: 8. This CDR3 is 14 amino acids long. CDR1 and CDR2 from the germline V gene are SGHNT and YYREEE (reference sequence).

This chain links TRBV9 with TRBJ2-7; D ambiguous. The CDR3 loop spans 13 amino acids. The V gene's germline CDR1 is SGDLS and CDR2 YYNGEE. V was trimmed by 0 bases and J by 2 bases, leaving 6 bases between them. The CDR3 region has the DNA TGTGCCAGCAGCGTAGGAGTGACCTACGAGCAGTACTTC. The encoded protein is CASSVGVTYEQYF.

This rearrangement joins TRBV5-1 to TRBJ1-1; D is perhaps TRBD1 (6 bases). The CDR3 runs to 17 residues. V lost 1 base to trimming and J lost 1 base, with 17 bases between them. Germline loops: CDR1 SGHRS, CDR2 YFSETQ. As DNA, the CDR3 is TGCGCCAGCAGCTTGACCAGGGGTACTTTTACGAACACTGAAGCTTTCTTT. This encodes CASSLTRGTFTNTEAFF.

This clone was counted only a few times. J is TRBJ1-1 and V is TRBV5-1; no definite D call. Trimming took off 5 bases at V and 4 bases at J, with 15 bases between the two ends. Germline-derived CDR1 and CDR2 are SGHRS and YFSETQ. The CDR3 extends over 14 amino acids. Here the CDR3 DNA reads TGCGCCAGCAGTCCCGGGTTGGAAGGCACTGAAGCTTTCTTT. Translated: CASSPGLEGTEAFF.

The rearrangement uses TRBV19 and TRBJ1-3, with 8 nucleotides matching TRBD1. The CDR3 sequence is 15 residues long. J gave up 5 bases and V 9 bases, and 12 bases lay outside the gene matches. The germline V gene has CDR1 LNHDA and CDR2 SQIVND (reference sequence). This chain's CDR3 is CASQETGGRRNTIYF. The CDR3 coding sequence is TGTGCCAGCCAGGAAACAGGGGGTAGGAGAAACACCATATATTTT.

The V gene is TRBV4-3, the J gene TRBJ1-2; a possible D gene is TRBD1 (6 bases). This CDR3 is built from 14 residues. V dropped 4 bases and J dropped 4 bases, with 13 bases sitting between them. Germline V gene data show CDR1 as LGHNA and CDR2 as YSLEER. CDR3 in amino acids: CASSPLAGAYGYTF. The CDR3 DNA follows: TGCGCCAGCAGCCCCCTGGCGGGGGCCTATGGCTACACCTTC.